What follows describes a single T cell receptor beta chain. This clonotype was detected ten times or more. It has no known antigen specificity. Per-base quality was not reported, and no clone a single base away is much larger than it. The sample's time point label, in plain terms: newly diagnosed GD, antithyroid drugs for less than 3 months. For both TCR sequencing and RNA sequencing, RNA was extracted from PBMCs in TRIzol. Graves' disease was diagnosed according to American Thyroid Association guidelines. Patients for the study were recruited at an endocrinology department in Xi'an, China. Each patient gave approximately 10 milliliters of peripheral blood, collected in an EDTA anticoagulant tube. Ficoll Paque Plus density gradient separation was used to isolate PBMCs, and no additional T cell sorting was done. An Agilent 2100 Bioanalyzer and agarose gel were used to check RNA quality, while a NanoDrop 2000 measured RNA concentration.

The CDR3 spans 17 residues, from the cysteine through the phenylalanine. Just the 51-base CDR3 DNA is kept, in frame starting at base 1. Per the germline V gene, KGHDR is the CDR1 and SFDVKD is the CDR2. Trimming removed 3 bases from V and 5 bases from J, leaving 21 bases between the germline ends. The source of the sample is a study of regulatory T cells in long-lasting Graves disease (dated by TCRdb to the early 2020s). A note on the overall study: In the newly diagnosed Graves' disease group, patients had been taking antithyroid drugs for less than 3 months. The study was conducted in China and was registered as a clinical trial. Persistent Graves' disease patients were compared with newly diagnosed Graves' disease patients by peripheral blood TCR sequencing and RNA sequencing. A total of 33 samples underwent TCR sequencing, from about 13 patients with persistent Graves' disease and 20 patients with newly diagnosed Graves' disease.

Receptor libraries were prepared by multiplex PCR. The sequencer was an Illumina HiSeq 4000. CDR3 regions were amplified by Arm-PCR with iRepertoire HTBI primers to construct TCR beta libraries. PCR products were gel purified before sequencing. The source study handled its data this way. A total of roughly 67 TRBV and under 15 TRBJ segments were identified across samples and were used for gene usage analysis of CDR3 amino acid clonotypes. Filtered high-quality paired reads were merged into contigs using COPE and FqMerger. Contigs were aligned with BLAST to IMGT TRBV, TRBD and TRBJ reference genes, and CDR3 was defined per IMGT. Any clonotype with a frequency above 0.1% was classified as a highly expanded clone. Shannon entropy served as the measure of repertoire diversity, while the Gini coefficient captured V-J evenness. Public clonotypes were defined as clonotypes shared by more than one individual. TCRdb reanalyzed the raw reads on its own, using fastp at Q25 for trimming and MiXCR for clone calling, and kept in-frame beta chains. Identical CDR3 proteins give one entry, which carries the most common genes and DNA. For this entry, the V and J calls and clone size follow TCRdb and not the study's own pipeline. This sample gives around 320,000 distinct CDR3 sequences in total; over 15% of them show up just once. The top ten clonotypes cover roughly 27% of the sample.

The study at large found these results: Persistent Graves' disease patients showed lower TCR Shannon entropy and fewer highly expanded clones than newly diagnosed patients, suggesting clonal expansion. Sequencing and analysis were limited to the TCR beta chain. Peripheral blood alone was examined, since thyroid tissue, which constituted the primary lesion, could not be accessed. The small sample size was acknowledged by the authors as a limitation that may reduce accuracy. Preferential use of TRBV28, TRBJ1-2 and TRBJ2-5 was observed in persistent disease, whereas TRBV20-1 and TRBJ2-1 were favored in newly diagnosed disease. Persistent patients shared more public clonotypes among themselves (around 2,500) than newly diagnosed patients did (over 950).

This sample also belongs to another study, concerning T cells in Graves' hyperthyroidism and ophthalmopathy. As that second paper reports: A patient counted as having stable Graves' hyperthyroidism if no progression to ophthalmopathy occurred over 18 months of follow-up. Hyperthyroidism patients were newly diagnosed, with disease duration under 2 months, and aged 18 to 65 years. Any patient with an uncontrolled infection, another autoimmune disease, pregnancy or lactation was excluded. Clinical symptoms, serum thyroxine and TRAb, thyroid ultrasound, and orbital computed tomography formed the basis for the diagnoses. A first-round RT-PCR of the TCR CDR3 used the HTBI primer set with the Qiagen OneStep RT-PCR kit. Most expanded thyroid clonotypes (frequency above 0.001) were also detected in blood, a finding suggesting that blood repertoires may reflect thyroid immune responses. In cross-validation, a model built on a 13 V-J signature told ophthalmopathy apart from stable hyperthyroidism with under 90% sensitivity and 81% to 82% specificity, and in testing the same model reached 80%/75%. In validation, the model predicted progression to ophthalmopathy with roughly 70% sensitivity and less than 75% specificity, a median of about six months before onset. To identify distinguishing TCR V-J signatures, a discovery cohort of some 100 patients was used, comprising 43 with Graves' ophthalmopathy and some 60 with stable Graves' hyperthyroidism. Whether ophthalmopathy could be predicted prospectively was tested in an independent validation cohort made up of 18 to 20 hyperthyroidism patients plus 17 patients who later progressed to ophthalmopathy. The 100 discovery patients were randomly split 7:3 into training and test sets. In addition, the study compared T-cell repertoires in thyroid tissue and in blood from six Graves' hyperthyroidism patients. After blood sampling, hyperthyroidism patients were treated with methimazole at a starting dose of 30 mg daily, and ophthalmopathy patients were treated with high-dose intravenous methylprednisolone. The libraries were constructed in a second round of multiplex PCR and then size-selected and purified. Paired-end sequencing of the libraries was performed with 100 bp reads on an Illumina HiSeq2000. Raw data were processed with SOAPnuke, discarding reads with adapters, uncalled bases, mean Phred below 15, or no exact constant-primer or identifier match. High-quality paired reads were merged using COPE v1.2.5, and each unique nucleotide sequence was defined as a clonotype. MiTCR v1.1 was used to align the clonotypes against IMGT TRBV, TRBD and TRBJ reference segments. The analysis included only V-J combinations with a frequency above 0.0001, which together covered 99.2% of the repertoires. The TCS score was defined as F50 (clonal expansion) divided by E x V (chaos), with BLOSUM62-based TCRdist calculated between CDR3 peptides within each V-J. Welch's t-statistics and random forest reduced 514 V-J features to roughly 13, which were used in a naive Bayes classifier (R e1071). Sample size was not statistically predetermined, and blinding of investigators to group allocation was not performed. The paper reports TCR Vbeta CDR3 sequencing of some 140 peripheral blood samples: approximately 43 ophthalmopathy, about 75 hyperthyroidism and around 17 progressor patients.

This chain joins TRBV24-1 to TRBJ2-5, and the D gene may be TRBD1, 7 bases matching. This sample comprised peripheral blood mononuclear cells (PBMCs), obtained at new diagnosis, from a patient treated with antithyroid drugs. The TCR comes from a man between 40 and 49 years old with Graves disease. Donor details come from another sample of the same person, matched by shared clones. The CDR3 reads CATSDTGERQGRETQYF. The nucleotide sequence reads as follows: TGTGCCACCAGTGATACGGGGGAAAGACAGGGAAGGGAGACCCAGTACTTC.